This entry concerns a single T cell receptor beta chain. Antigen unknown. V dropped 1 base and J dropped 2 bases, with 13 bases sitting between them. The CDR3 covers 15 residues. Germline CDR1 DFQATT, CDR2 SNEGSKA (reference sequence). The entry originates in a study of regulatory T cells in long-lasting Graves disease. Study-level findings and limits: Public clonotype sharing was higher in persistent than newly diagnosed patients. TRBV28 was favored in persistent disease, as were TRBJ1-2 and TRBJ2-5.

Construction of TCR beta libraries relied on iRepertoire HTBI primers and on Arm-PCR targeting CDR3 regions. MiXCR, run by TCRdb on the multiplex PCR reads, gives a single entry per CDR3 protein. The sample lists under 300,000 distinct CDR3 sequences; 18% were seen once. This sample's time point: newly diagnosed GD, antithyroid drugs for less than 3 months. There was RNA extracted from PBMCs, and the TCR library was made from it. The same specimen was also included in a second study, on T cells in Graves' hyperthyroidism and ophthalmopathy. Turning to that study: Newly diagnosed hyperthyroidism patients aged 18 to 65 years had disease lasting under 2 months. An initial round of RT-PCR targeting the TCR CDR3 relied on the HTBI primer set.

The specimen was peripheral blood mononuclear cells (PBMCs), collected at new diagnosis, from a patient treated with antithyroid drugs. This clonotype was obtained from a young woman with Graves disease. The rearrangement uses TRBV20-1 and TRBJ2-3; no definite D call. CDR3 nucleotides: TGCAGTGCTAGAGTTGGGCATGGGTACACAGATACGCAGTATTTT. It specifies CSARVGHGYTDTQYF.